The T cell receptor beta chain described here comes from a study of blood T cells in healthy people across ages. Study-level findings and limits: Long-lived donors carried more naive CD4+ cells and greater diversity than aged donors. Unsorted PBMCs ruled out conclusive naive versus antigen-experienced comparison.

The CDR3 has 12 residues. Germline lookup yields CDR1 SQVTM and CDR2 ANQGSEA. Deletions cut 7 bases from V and 5 bases from J, with 13 bases between. Per individual sample, total RNA of at least 6 micrograms was extracted. Primed by a sample-barcoded 5' primer and a J-beta primer mix, a second PCR proceeded for 7 to 11 cycles. Each TCR beta cDNA got a 12-nucleotide random molecular identifier. TCRdb processed the 5' RACE reads anew with MiXCR; each CDR3 protein has one entry. The sample holds hundreds of thousands of distinct CDR3 sequences, 40% to 65% seen once. This clonotype was observed many times. The antigen is not known.

V usage is TRBV29-1 and J usage is TRBJ2-3, with D perhaps TRBD1 (5 bases). This TCR was sampled from a woman aged 80 or older in good health. What was sequenced was blood. CDR3 sequence: CSGAREGDTQYF. As DNA, the CDR3 is TGCAGCGGGGCCAGGGAAGGAGATACGCAGTATTTT.